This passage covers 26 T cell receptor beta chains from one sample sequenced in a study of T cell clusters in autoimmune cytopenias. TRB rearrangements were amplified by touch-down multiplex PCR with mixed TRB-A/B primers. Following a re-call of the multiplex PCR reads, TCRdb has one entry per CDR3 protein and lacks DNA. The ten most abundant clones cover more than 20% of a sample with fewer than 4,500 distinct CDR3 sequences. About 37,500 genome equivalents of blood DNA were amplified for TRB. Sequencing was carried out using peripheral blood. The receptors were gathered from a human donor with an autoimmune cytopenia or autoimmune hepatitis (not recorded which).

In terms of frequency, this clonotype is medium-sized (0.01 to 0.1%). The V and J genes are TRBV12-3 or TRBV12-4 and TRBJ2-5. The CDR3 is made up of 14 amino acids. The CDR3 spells CASSFGPAQETQYF.

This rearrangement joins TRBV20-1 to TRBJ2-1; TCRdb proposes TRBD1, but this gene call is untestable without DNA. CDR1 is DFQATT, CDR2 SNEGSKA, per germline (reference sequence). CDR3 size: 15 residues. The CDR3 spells CSAESQGAGYNEQFF.

CDR3 amino acids: CSARDLERGASPLHF. The chain has TRBV20-1 and TRBJ1-6; the D call of TRBD1 rests on TCRdb alone, since no DNA is present to check it. The length of the CDR3 is 15 residues. The germline gives CDR1 DFQATT, CDR2 SNEGSKA (reference sequence).

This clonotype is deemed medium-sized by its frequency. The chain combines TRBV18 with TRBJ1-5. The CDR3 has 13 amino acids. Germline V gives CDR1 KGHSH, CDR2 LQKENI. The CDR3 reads CASSPGLDQPQHF.

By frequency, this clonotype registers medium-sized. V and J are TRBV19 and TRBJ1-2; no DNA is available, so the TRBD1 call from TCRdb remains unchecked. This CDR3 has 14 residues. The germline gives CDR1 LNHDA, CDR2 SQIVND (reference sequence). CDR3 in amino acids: CASSDTGEGYGYTF.

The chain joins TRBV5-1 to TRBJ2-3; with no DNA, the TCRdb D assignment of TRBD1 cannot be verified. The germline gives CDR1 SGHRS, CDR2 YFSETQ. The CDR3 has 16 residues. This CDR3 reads CASSSPSGGGTDTQYF.

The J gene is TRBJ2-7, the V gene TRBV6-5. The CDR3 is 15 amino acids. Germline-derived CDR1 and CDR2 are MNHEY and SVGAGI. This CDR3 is CASSYSRGKAYEQYF.

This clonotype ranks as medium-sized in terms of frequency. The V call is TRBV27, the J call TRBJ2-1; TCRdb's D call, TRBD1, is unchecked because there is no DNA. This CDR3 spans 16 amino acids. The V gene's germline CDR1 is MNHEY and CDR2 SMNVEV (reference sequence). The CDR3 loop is CASRSDRGRSYNEQFF.

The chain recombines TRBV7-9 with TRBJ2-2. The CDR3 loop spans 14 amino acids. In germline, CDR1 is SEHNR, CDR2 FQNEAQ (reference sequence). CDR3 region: CASTIGPRTGELFF.

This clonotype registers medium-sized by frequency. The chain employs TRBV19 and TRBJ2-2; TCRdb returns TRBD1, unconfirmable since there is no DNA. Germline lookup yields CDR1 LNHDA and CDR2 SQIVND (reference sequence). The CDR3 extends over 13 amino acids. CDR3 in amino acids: CASSIRGPGELFF.

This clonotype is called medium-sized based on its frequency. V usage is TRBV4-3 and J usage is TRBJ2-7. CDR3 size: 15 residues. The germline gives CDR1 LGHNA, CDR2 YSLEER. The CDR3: CASSQETSDSYEQYF.

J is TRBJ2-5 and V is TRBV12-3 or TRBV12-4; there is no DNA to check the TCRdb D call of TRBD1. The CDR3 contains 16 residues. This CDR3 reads CAISSGLGGLGETQYF.

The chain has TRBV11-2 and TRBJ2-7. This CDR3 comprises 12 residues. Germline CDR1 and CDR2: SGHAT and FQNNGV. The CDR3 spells CASSLRPYEQYF.

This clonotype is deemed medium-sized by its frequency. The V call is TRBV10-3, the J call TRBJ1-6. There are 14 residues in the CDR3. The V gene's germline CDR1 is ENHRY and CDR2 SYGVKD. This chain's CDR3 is CAIKEAEPNSPLHF.

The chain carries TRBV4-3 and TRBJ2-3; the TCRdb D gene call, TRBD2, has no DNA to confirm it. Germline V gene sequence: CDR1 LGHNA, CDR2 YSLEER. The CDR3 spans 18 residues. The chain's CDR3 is CASSQPKHGTSDTDTQYF.

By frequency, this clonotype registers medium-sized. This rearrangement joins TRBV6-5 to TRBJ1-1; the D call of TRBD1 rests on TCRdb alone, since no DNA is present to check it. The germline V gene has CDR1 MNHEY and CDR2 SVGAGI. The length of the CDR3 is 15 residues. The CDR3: CASSPPLRVNTEAFF.

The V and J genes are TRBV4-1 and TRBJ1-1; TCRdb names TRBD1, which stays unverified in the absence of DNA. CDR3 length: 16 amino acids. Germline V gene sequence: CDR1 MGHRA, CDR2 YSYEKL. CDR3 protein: CASSQEKTKGVTEAFF.

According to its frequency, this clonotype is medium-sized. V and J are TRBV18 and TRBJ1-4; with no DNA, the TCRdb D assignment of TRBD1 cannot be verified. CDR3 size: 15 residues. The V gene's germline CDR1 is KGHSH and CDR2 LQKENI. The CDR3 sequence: CASSRIRGLGEKLFF.

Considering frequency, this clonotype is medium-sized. The CDR3 sequence is CASSVAGGPDEQYF. This chain uses TRBV6-5 with TRBJ2-7; TCRdb indicates TRBD2, and absent DNA this call remains unverified. From germline, CDR1 is MNHEY and CDR2 SVGAGI. The CDR3 is 14 amino acids.

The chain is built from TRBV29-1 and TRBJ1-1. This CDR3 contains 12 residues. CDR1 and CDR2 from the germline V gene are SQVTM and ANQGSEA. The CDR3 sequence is CSGGEGGTEAFF.

CDR3 in amino acids: CASSPRLAGGPDTQYF. V usage is TRBV7-9 and J usage is TRBJ2-3; TCRdb's D call, TRBD2, is unchecked because there is no DNA. Germline assignment: CDR1 SEHNR and CDR2 FQNEAQ (reference sequence). This CDR3 spans 16 amino acids.

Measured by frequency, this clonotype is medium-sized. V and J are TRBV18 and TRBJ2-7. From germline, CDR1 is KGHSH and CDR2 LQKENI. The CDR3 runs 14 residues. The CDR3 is CASSGPVSSYEQYF.

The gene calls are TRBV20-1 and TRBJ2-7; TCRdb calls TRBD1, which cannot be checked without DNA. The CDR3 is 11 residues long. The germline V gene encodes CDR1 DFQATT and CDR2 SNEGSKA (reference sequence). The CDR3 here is CSARQGYEQYF.

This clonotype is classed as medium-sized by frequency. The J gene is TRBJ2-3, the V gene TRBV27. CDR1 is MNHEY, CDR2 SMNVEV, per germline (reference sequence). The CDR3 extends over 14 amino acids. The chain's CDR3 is CASSFEVHTDTQYF.

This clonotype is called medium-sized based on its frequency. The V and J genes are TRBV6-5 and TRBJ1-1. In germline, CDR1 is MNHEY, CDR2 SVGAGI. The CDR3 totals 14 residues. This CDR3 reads CASSYKQRNTEAFF.

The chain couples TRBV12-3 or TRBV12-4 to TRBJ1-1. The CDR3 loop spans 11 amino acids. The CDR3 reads CASSLTSEAFF.